Listed below are T cell receptor beta chains from one sample, sequenced in a study of long-term antiretroviral therapy in people with HIV. TCRdb keeps only in-frame clones here, not all; method: immunoSEQ multiplex PCR. The repertoire holds roughly 35,000 clones, 75% to 85% seen once, with 3.5% to 5% in the top ten. The sample in question was unsorted PBMCs, obtained about 3.4 years after starting antiretroviral therapy. Receptors originate from a man between 18 and 29 years old with HIV. The CDR3 runs from the conserved cysteine through the conserved F or W. The D gene is left open where the match is weak. Clone size is shown for a subset of rows, as once, few, many or a class of expanded clone.

D gene	clone size	V gene	J gene	CDR3 protein	CDR3 DNA
.	once	TRBV28	TRBJ1-5	CASRFSNQPQHF	TGTGCCAGCAGATTTAGCAATCAGCCCCAGCATTTT
.	.	TRBV5-1	TRBJ2-7	CASSLMGGAYEQYF	TGCGCCAGCAGCTTGATGGGGGGCGCGTACGAGCAGTACTTC
.	.	TRBV9	TRBJ1-4	CASSPSPGTKLFF	TGTGCCAGCAGCCCCTCTCCCGGGACGAAACTGTTTTTT
.	.	TRBV5-1	TRBJ1-1	CASSLRSNTEAFF	TGCGCCAGCAGCTTGAGGTCGAACACTGAAGCTTTCTTT
TRBD2	.	TRBV11-2	TRBJ2-7	CASSLGTSGYEQYF	TGTGCCAGCAGCTTAGGGACTAGCGGCTACGAGCAGTACTTC
.	few	TRBV5-8	TRBJ2-4	CASSRVGRAGRGGKNIQYF	TGTGCCAGCAGCAGAGTCGGAAGAGCAGGGAGAGGGGGCAAAAACATTCAGTACTTC
TRBD1	.	TRBV2	TRBJ2-2	CASSFGQGALKDTGELFF	TGTGCCAGCAGTTTTGGACAGGGGGCATTAAAGGACACCGGGGAGCTGTTTTTT
.	.	TRBV5-1	TRBJ2-7	CASSLLEGEQYF	TGCGCCAGCAGCCTCCTCGAGGGCGAGCAGTACTTC
TRBD2	once	TRBV4-3	TRBJ2-1	CASSQSPASGTSYNEQFF	TGCGCCAGCAGCCAATCTCCCGCTAGCGGGACCTCCTACAATGAGCAGTTCTTC
TRBD2	few	TRBV6-6	TRBJ2-2	CASSHGGVGTGELFF	TGTGCCAGCAGCCACGGGGGGGTCGGGACCGGGGAGCTGTTTTTT
TRBD2	.	TRBV13	TRBJ2-1	CASSSEGRTSGYNEQFF	TGTGCCAGCAGCTCAGAAGGGAGGACTAGCGGTTACAATGAGCAGTTCTTC
.	.	TRBV4-1	TRBJ2-1	CASSQDEGSLKKFF	TGCGCCAGCAGCCAAGATGAGGGGAGCCTAAAGAAGTTCTTC
.	.	TRBV28	TRBJ1-1	CASSLPQREAFF	TGTGCCAGCAGTTTACCCCAGCGTGAAGCTTTCTTT
.	few	TRBV5-1	TRBJ1-2	CASSLAGNYGYTF	TGCGCCAGCAGCTTGGCAGGGAACTATGGCTACACCTTC
.	.	TRBV2	TRBJ2-7	CASRPQGGLYEQYF	TGTGCCAGCAGGCCCCAGGGGGGGCTTTACGAGCAGTACTTC
TRBD1	once	TRBV28	TRBJ2-5	CASSPRDSPQSQYF	TGTGCCAGCAGTCCCCGGGACAGTCCACAGTCCCAGTACTTC
.	once	TRBV10-2	TRBJ2-3	CASSEGIKSVTDTQYF	TGCGCCAGCAGTGAAGGTATAAAGTCCGTCACAGATACGCAGTATTTT
.	few	TRBV5-1	TRBJ1-6	CASSLAMIQGGGSPLHF	TGCGCCAGCAGCTTGGCCATGATACAGGGTGGAGGCTCACCCCTCCACTTT
.	.	TRBV5-6	TRBJ2-5	CASSFLGGKDRETQYF	TGTGCCAGCAGCTTTTTAGGTGGTAAGGACAGAGAGACCCAGTACTTC
TRBD1	.	TRBV5-6	TRBJ2-1	CASSYGTGARKEQFF	TGTGCCAGCAGCTATGGGACAGGGGCCAGGAAGGAGCAGTTCTTC
.	.	TRBV28	TRBJ1-4	CASSWNRDFYEKLFF	TGTGCCAGCAGTTGGAACCGGGACTTTTATGAAAAACTGTTTTTT
TRBD2	.	TRBV28	TRBJ2-1	CAGGTSSVDEQFF	TGTGCCGGCGGGACTAGCTCTGTGGATGAGCAGTTCTTC
TRBD2	.	TRBV5-4	TRBJ2-7	CASSHGLAGPEYEQYF	TGTGCCAGCAGCCATGGACTAGCGGGACCGGAATACGAGCAGTACTTC
TRBD1	.	TRBV19	TRBJ2-7	CASRTTGLPFYEQYF	TGTGCCAGTAGGACGACAGGGTTACCCTTCTACGAGCAGTACTTC
TRBD2	.	TRBV28	TRBJ2-3	CASSFSMGLAAGDTQYF	TGTGCCAGCAGTTTCTCGATGGGACTAGCGGCGGGAGATACGCAGTATTTT
.	.	TRBV25-1	TRBJ2-5	CASTPGRGRETQYF	TGTGCCAGCACCCCAGGGAGGGGGAGAGAGACCCAGTACTTC
TRBD1	.	TRBV12-5	TRBJ1-6	CASGLEAYRGQSYNSPLHF	TGTGCTAGTGGTTTGGAAGCTTACAGGGGGCAGTCCTATAATTCACCCCTCCACTTT
TRBD2	few	TRBV19	TRBJ2-7	CASSIVSSGRYEQYF	TGTGCCAGTAGTATAGTGTCTAGCGGGAGGTACGAGCAGTACTTC
TRBD1	.	TRBV6-1	TRBJ2-2	CASSRQGARTGELFF	TGTGCCAGCAGCCGACAGGGGGCTCGGACCGGGGAGCTGTTTTTT
TRBD1	.	TRBV5-1	TRBJ2-1	CASSPDRVHEQFF	TGCGCCAGCAGCCCGGACAGGGTCCATGAGCAGTTCTTC
TRBD1	.	TRBV27	TRBJ1-2	CASSFYSGTGDGYTF	TGTGCCAGCAGTTTCTATTCCGGGACAGGGGATGGCTACACCTTC
.	.	TRBV2	TRBJ2-7	CASSETQNVEQYF	TGTGCCAGCAGTGAGACACAGAATGTCGAGCAGTACTTC
.	.	TRBV6-1	TRBJ2-2	CASSEWQGNTGELFF	TGTGCCAGCAGTGAATGGCAGGGAAACACCGGGGAGCTGTTTTTT
.	.	TRBV18	TRBJ2-7	CASSPRGGHDEQYF	TGTGCCAGCTCACCGAGGGGCGGACACGATGAGCAGTACTTC
.	.	TRBV7-9	TRBJ1-2	CASSSGGRPYGYTF	TGTGCCAGCAGCTCTGGGGGGAGGCCCTATGGCTACACCTTC
.	.	TRBV27	TRBJ2-7	CASSLAGRHYEQYF	TGTGCCAGCAGTTTAGCGGGGAGGCACTACGAGCAGTACTTC
.	.	TRBV28	TRBJ1-1	CASSWGILNTEAFF	TGTGCCAGCAGTTGGGGGATCCTGAACACTGAAGCTTTCTTT
TRBD2	.	TRBV5-1	TRBJ2-2	CASSLPGTSGRAIGELFF	TGCGCCAGCAGCTTACCCGGGACTAGCGGGAGGGCCATCGGGGAGCTGTTTTTT
TRBD1	once	TRBV7-6	TRBJ2-7	CASSGRDRGNYEQYF	TGTGCCAGCAGCGGCCGGGACAGGGGGAACTACGAGCAGTACTTC
.	.	TRBV7-2	TRBJ1-1	CASSSGVLEAFF	TGTGCCAGCAGCTCGGGGGTTTTAGAAGCTTTCTTT
.	once	TRBV9	TRBJ2-7	CASSVAGRTVDEQYF	TGTGCCAGCAGCGTAGCGGGTCGGACCGTCGACGAGCAGTACTTC
.	.	TRBV6-1	TRBJ1-2	CASRGGTGYTF	TGTGCCAGCAGAGGGGGGACCGGCTACACCTTC
TRBD1	.	TRBV27	TRBJ1-2	CASSPTGKVVNGYTF	TGTGCCAGCAGCCCGACAGGGAAAGTGGTAAATGGCTACACCTTC
.	.	TRBV15	TRBJ1-1	CATSRDDRIAEAFF	TGTGCCACCAGCAGAGACGACAGGATAGCTGAAGCTTTCTTT
.	.	TRBV6-1	TRBJ1-2	CASSEGVAGYGYTF	TGTGCCAGCAGTGAAGGGGTGGCAGGGTATGGCTACACCTTC
TRBD2	.	TRBV30	TRBJ2-2	CAWGISSGNTGELFF	TGTGCCTGGGGAATATCTAGCGGGAACACCGGGGAGCTGTTTTTT
TRBD2	.	TRBV11-3	TRBJ2-1	CASSLGTSGNNEQFF	TGTGCCAGCAGCCTGGGGACTAGCGGGAACAATGAGCAGTTCTTC
TRBD1	.	TRBV27	TRBJ2-7	CASSFGQGVYEQYF	TGTGCCAGCAGTTTCGGACAGGGGGTGTACGAGCAGTACTTC
.	.	TRBV6-1	TRBJ1-2	CASSEIAGHRAEGYTF	TGTGCCAGCAGTGAAATTGCTGGACACCGGGCAGAGGGCTACACCTTC
TRBD1	.	TRBV27	TRBJ2-4	CASSSDRGRDKNIQYF	TGTGCCAGCAGTTCTGACAGGGGGCGAGACAAAAACATTCAGTACTTC
.	.	TRBV5-1	TRBJ2-7	CASSLQIQGSLGKGGNEQYF	TGCGCCAGCAGCTTGCAAATTCAGGGGTCTCTCGGGAAGGGGGGGAACGAGCAGTACTTC
.	.	TRBV11-2	TRBJ1-2	CASSGTAYGYTF	TGTGCCAGCAGCGGGACGGCGTATGGCTACACCTTC
.	.	TRBV5-8	TRBJ1-1	CASSLWGRTTEAFF	TGTGCCAGCAGCTTGTGGGGGCGAACCACTGAAGCTTTCTTT
.	.	TRBV5-6	TRBJ1-2	CASSLWTVQDYGYTF	TGTGCCAGCAGCTTGTGGACAGTTCAAGACTATGGCTACACCTTC
.	.	TRBV9	TRBJ1-2	CASSTGPGYTF	TGTGCCAGCAGCACGGGTCCTGGCTACACCTTC